The 14 T cell receptor beta chains given below trace back to one sample, sequenced in a study of Graves' ophthalmopathy and Graves' hyperthyroidism. Beta-chain TCR CDR3 regions were amplified from RNA transcripts. HTBI-primed RT-PCR formed the first round, and a multiplex PCR formed the second. In TCRdb, the multiplex PCR reads were re-called with MiXCR into one record per CDR3 protein. The sample shows 600,000 to 700,000 distinct CDR3 sequences, about 40% of them seen only once. The material sequenced was peripheral blood. The receptors were gathered from an adult man with Graves' ophthalmopathy.

This clonotype was detected ten times or more. The chain is built from TRBV6-4 and TRBJ2-1; a possible D gene is TRBD1 (6 bases). This CDR3 region has 12 residues. Between the trimmed V and J ends, which lost 8 bases and 9 bases, there was a span of 14 bases. The germline V gene has CDR1 MRHNA and CDR2 SNTAGT. The CDR3 here is CASRTGLGEQFF. The DNA for the CDR3 is TGTGCCAGCCGCACAGGGTTGGGTGAGCAGTTCTTC.

The chain combines TRBV10-2 with TRBJ2-5; 12 nucleotides agree with TRBD2. CDR1 is WSHSY and CDR2 is SAAADI in the germline V gene. CDR3 length: 16 residues. With V trimmed by 2 bases and J by 5 bases, 6 bases remained unmatched. CDR3 bases: TGCGCCAGCAGTGAGGATGGGACTAGCGGGCTGGAGACCCAGTACTTC. Its protein is CASSEDGTSGLETQYF.

The table lists this clonotype with many counts. The chain combines TRBV7-9 with TRBJ1-2; D is possibly TRBD1 (5 bases). The CDR3 loop spans 12 amino acids. The germline V and J ends were trimmed by 2 bases and 7 bases, with 8 bases remaining between them. CDR1 is SEHNR and CDR2 is FQNEAQ in the germline V gene (reference sequence). CDR3 sequence reads: CASSLRGSGYTF. CDR3 nucleotides: TGTGCCAGCAGCTTACGGGGGAGTGGCTACACCTTC. Looking up the rest from reference TRBV7-9 and TRBJ1-2 gives the full variable domain: DTGVSQNPRHKITKRGQNVTFRCDPISEHNRLYWYRQTLGQGPEFLTYFQNEAQLEKSRLLSDRFSAERPKGSFSTLEIQRTEQGDSAMYLCASSLRGSGYTFGSGTRLTVV.

This clonotype came up many times. The CDR3: CASSLTSGGNSGANVLTF. In DNA form, the CDR3 reads TGCGCCAGCAGCTTGACAAGCGGGGGGAACTCTGGGGCCAACGTCCTGACTTTC. The V call is TRBV5-1, the J call TRBJ2-6; TRBD2 matches at 9 bases. CDR3 length: 18 residues. The germline CDR1 and CDR2 sequences are SGHRS and YFSETQ. With V trimmed by 1 base and J by 0 bases, 5 bases remained unmatched. The whole variable domain, filled in from reference TRBV5-1 and TRBJ2-6, reads KAGVTQTPRYLIKTRGQQVTLSCSPISGHRSVSWYQQTPGQGLQFLFEYFSETQRNKGNFPGRFSGRQFSNSRSEMNVSTLELGDSALYLCASSLTSGGNSGANVLTFGAGSRLTVL.

This clonotype was detected ten times or more. This chain uses TRBV20-1 with TRBJ1-5; 9 bases match TRBD1. V was pared by 5 bases and J by 7 bases, with 9 bases of the junction left unmatched. Germline V gene data show CDR1 as DFQATT and CDR2 as SNEGSKA (reference sequence). The CDR3 has 14 amino acids. The CDR3 region is CSASGTGLRQPQHF. The CDR3 DNA reads as TGCAGTGCTTCCGGGACAGGGCTCCGGCAGCCCCAGCATTTT.

This clonotype has at least ten counts. V gene TRBV19 combines with J gene TRBJ1-3; unclear D gene. The V gene's germline CDR1 is LNHDA and CDR2 SQIVND (reference sequence). The CDR3 is made up of 13 amino acids. Trimming pared 6 bases from V and 0 bases from J, leaving 6 bases between. CDR3 bases: TGTGCCAGTAGGACGTTCTCTGGAAACACCATATATTTT. Translation gives CASRTFSGNTIYF.

The chain employs TRBV7-8 and TRBJ2-2; 9 nucleotides agree with TRBD1. The CDR3 is 16 residues long. The V gene end was trimmed by 4 bases and the J gene end by 5 bases; junction bases not matched to a gene: 8. Germline V lookup: CDR1 SGHVS, CDR2 FQNEAQ. In DNA, the CDR3 is TGTGCCAGCAGCTCCGGGACAGGGTTTTGGACCGGGGAGCTGTTTTTT. Translating it yields CASSSGTGFWTGELFF.

This clonotype came up a few times. V is TRBV20-1 and J is TRBJ2-5, with D possibly matching TRBD2 (7 bases). The CDR3 extends over 17 amino acids. Germline V gene sequence: CDR1 DFQATT, CDR2 SNEGSKA (reference sequence). V was trimmed by 0 bases and J by 5 bases, leaving 22 bases between them. CDR3 protein: CSARDFLARGGLETQYF. The CDR3 DNA reads TGCAGTGCTAGAGATTTTCTTGCGAGGGGGGGCCTCGAGACCCAGTACTTC.

This clonotype was counted many times. The gene calls are TRBV2 and TRBJ1-4, with 7 bases aligning to TRBD1. V gave up 6 bases and J gave up 4 bases; unmatched junction bases: 8. The germline gives CDR1 SNHLY, CDR2 FYNNEI. This CDR3 is 15 amino acids long. The CDR3: CASSEKTGNNEKLFF. In nucleotides, the CDR3 is TGTGCCAGCAGCGAAAAGACAGGGAATAATGAAAAACTGTTTTTT. Full variable domain (missing parts from reference TRBV2 and TRBJ1-4): EPEVTQTPSHQVTQMGQEVILRCVPISNHLYFYWYRQILGQKVEFLVSFYNNEISEKSEIFDDQFSVERPDGSNFTLKIRSTKLEDSAMYFCASSEKTGNNEKLFFGSGTQLSVL.

This clonotype showed up just a few times. The CDR3 region is CASSEGLGVNEQYF. The CDR3 coding sequence is TGTGCCAGCAGTGAAGGACTTGGGGTCAACGAGCAGTACTTC. The genes are TRBV6-6 and TRBJ2-7, with D perhaps matching TRBD2 (5 bases). V was clipped by 5 bases and J by 5 bases, with 16 bases between them. This CDR3 is 14 amino acids long. Germline-derived CDR1 and CDR2 are MNHNY and SVGAGI (reference sequence).

This clonotype was seen many times. The V and J genes are TRBV7-2 and TRBJ2-5; 8 positions agree with TRBD1. Germline CDR1 reads SGHTA; CDR2 reads FQGNSA. CDR3 length: 14 residues. Trimming took 0 bases from V and 5 from J; bases not matched to a gene: 2. CDR3: CASSLARDRETQYF. DNA for the CDR3: TGTGCCAGCAGCTTAGCGCGGGACAGGGAGACCCAGTACTTC.

At least ten counts were recorded for this clonotype. The chain combines TRBV2 with TRBJ2-2, with D possibly being TRBD2 (6 bases). CDR3 length equals 14 residues. Germline CDR1 is SNHLY and CDR2 is FYNNEI. V was clipped by 2 bases and J by 6 bases, with 10 bases between them. Here the CDR3 DNA reads TGTGCCAGCAGTGAATGGGGGGTAGCCGGGGAGCTGTTTTTT. It translates to CASSEWGVAGELFF.

This clonotype was seen only a few times. The J gene is TRBJ2-7, the V gene TRBV7-6; TRBD1 agrees at 9 bases. The germline CDR1 and CDR2 sequences are SGHVS and FNYEAQ. CDR3 size: 14 residues. V was pared by 11 bases and J by 3 bases, with 11 bases of the junction left unmatched. The CDR3 region is CAWAPGQGFYEQYF. The CDR3, as DNA: TGTGCCTGGGCGCCGGGACAGGGCTTCTACGAGCAGTACTTC.

Only a few counts were recorded for this clonotype. The gene calls are TRBV4-1 and TRBJ1-4; perhaps TRBD1 as D (5 bases). This CDR3 contains 18 residues. Germline CDR1 is MGHRA and CDR2 is YSYEKL. V lost 0 bases and J 8 bases, leaving 22 bases between the germline ends. The DNA of the CDR3 is TGCGCCAGCAGCCAAGAACAGGAGAGCCGAGGTTTTGGAGAAAAACTGTTTTTT. Its translation is CASSQEQESRGFGEKLFF.